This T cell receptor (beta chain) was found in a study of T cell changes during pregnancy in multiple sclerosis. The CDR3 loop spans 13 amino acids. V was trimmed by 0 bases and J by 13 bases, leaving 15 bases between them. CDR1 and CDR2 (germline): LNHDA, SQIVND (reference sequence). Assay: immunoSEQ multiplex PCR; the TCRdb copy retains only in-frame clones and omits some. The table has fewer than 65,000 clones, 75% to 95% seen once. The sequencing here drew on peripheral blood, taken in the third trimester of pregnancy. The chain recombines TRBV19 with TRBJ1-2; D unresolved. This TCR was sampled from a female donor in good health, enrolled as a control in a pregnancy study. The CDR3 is CASSIDISVSGTF. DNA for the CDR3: TGTGCCAGTAGTATAGACATTTCGGTGAGCGGCACCTTC.